One and the same sample provided the 28 T cell receptor beta chains below, sequenced in a study of cytomegalovirus exposure and HLA in healthy donors (dated by TCRdb to the late 2010s). Preparation of the library involved the immunoSEQ multiplex PCR assay. For the multiplex PCR, a mixture combining 60 forward primers for TCR Vbeta segments and 13 reverse primers for TCR Jbeta segments was used. Imported from immuneACCESS, the table was reduced by TCRdb to in-frame sequences with V and J called. These copies leave out some clones; in studies compared against another copy, an unresolved V gene accounts for under half, and the cause of the remainder is not known. This sample gives 210,000 or so clones in total; approximately 80% of them show up just once. Together, the top ten hold roughly 10% of the sample. Sample: PBMCs. The receptors were gathered from a woman in her 50s in good health and CMV-seropositive.

This clone was observed a handful of times. V is TRBV5-6 and J is TRBJ1-1, with unresolved D. The CDR3 runs 14 residues. V was pared by 0 bases and J by 1 base, with 7 bases between. CDR1 is SGHDT, CDR2 YYEEEE, per germline. The CDR3 reads CASSLEQPNTEAFF. CDR3 nucleotides: TGTGCCAGCAGCTTGGAACAACCGAACACTGAAGCTTTCTTT.

This chain links TRBV11-1 with TRBJ1-6, with 7 bases aligning to TRBD1. The CDR3 has 14 amino acids. Trimming at V came to 5 bases and at J to 5 bases, leaving 3 bases not matched to a gene. Germline V CDR1 and CDR2: SGHAT, FQDESV (reference sequence). The CDR3 DNA follows: TGTGCCAGCAGCCGGGACAGAGATAATTCACCCCTCCACTTT. It translates to CASSRDRDNSPLHF. The variable domain in full, with the rest retrieved from reference TRBV11-1 and TRBJ1-6, is EAEVAQSPRYKITEKSQAVAFWCDPISGHATLYWYRQILGQGPELLVQFQDESVVDDSQLPKDRFSAERLKGVDSTLKIQPAELGDSAMYLCASSRDRDNSPLHFGNGTRLTVT.

This chain links TRBV5-4 with TRBJ2-5; D is ambiguous. The J call may be wrong; the DNA end is better matched by TRBJ2-7. The CDR3 runs to 11 residues. CDR1 is SGHNT, CDR2 YYREEE, per germline (reference sequence). CDR3 loop: CASSQTYEQYF. The CDR3 region has the DNA TGTGCCAGCAGTCAAACCTACGAGCAGTACTTC.

This clone was picked up one time. CDR3 sequence: CASSLVRRDFIYGYTF. DNA of the CDR3: TGCGCCAGCAGCTTGGTGAGGCGGGACTTCATCTATGGCTACACCTTC. The chain is built from TRBV5-1 and TRBJ1-2; tentatively, D is TRBD1 (5 bases). Germline-derived CDR1 and CDR2 are SGHRS and YFSETQ. The CDR3 loop spans 16 amino acids. The V gene lost 0 bases and the J gene lost 4 bases, with 16 bases spanning the gap. Using reference TRBV5-1 and TRBJ1-2 for the parts outside the CDR3, the full variable domain is KAGVTQTPRYLIKTRGQQVTLSCSPISGHRSVSWYQQTPGQGLQFLFEYFSETQRNKGNFPGRFSGRQFSNSRSEMNVSTLELGDSALYLCASSLVRRDFIYGYTFGSGTRLTVV.

The V call is TRBV7-9, the J call TRBJ1-4, with 9 bases that match TRBD1. Germline assignment: CDR1 SEHNR and CDR2 FQNEAQ (reference sequence). Unmatched junction bases numbered 3, after V lost 1 base and J lost 0 bases. The length of the CDR3 is 17 residues. CDR3 residues: CASSLGQGDATNEKLFF. CDR3 nucleotide sequence: TGTGCCAGCAGCTTAGGACAGGGGGACGCAACTAATGAAAAACTGTTTTTT.

V and J are TRBV5-1 and TRBJ1-2; D may be TRBD1 (6 bases). Germline V gene sequence: CDR1 SGHRS, CDR2 YFSETQ. The ends were cut back, 0 bases at V and 4 bases at J, with 16 bases in the middle. The CDR3 has 16 residues. The CDR3 nucleotides read TGCGCCAGCAGCTTGGATATGGGGGGGCCTGGCTATGGCTACACCTTC. Protein product: CASSLDMGGPGYGYTF. The variable domain in full, completed from reference TRBV5-1 and TRBJ1-2, reads KAGVTQTPRYLIKTRGQQVTLSCSPISGHRSVSWYQQTPGQGLQFLFEYFSETQRNKGNFPGRFSGRQFSNSRSEMNVSTLELGDSALYLCASSLDMGGPGYGYTFGSGTRLTVV.

The chain is built from TRBV4-2 and TRBJ1-1, with TRBD1 identical over 8 bases. This CDR3 is built from 15 residues. The germline CDR1 and CDR2 sequences are LGHNA and YNFKEQ. V shed 3 bases, J shed 1 base, and the junction held 4 bases outside the gene matches. The CDR3 DNA is TGTGCCAGCAGCCAGGCCGGGACAGGGAACACTGAAGCTTTCTTT. Translated: CASSQAGTGNTEAFF.

CDR3 bases: TGTGCCAGCAGCTTAAAAGGTGGAGAGGGAGAGACCCAGTACTTC. It encodes CASSLKGGEGETQYF. The chain joins TRBV11-3 to TRBJ2-5, with a weak D call TRBD2 (5 bases). Germline assignment: CDR1 SGHNT and CDR2 YENEEA. This CDR3 contains 15 residues. V dropped 2 bases and J dropped 4 bases, with 14 bases sitting between them.

The CDR3: CASSQRRSGALHF. CDR3 DNA: TGCGCCAGCAGCCAACGACGGTCGGGGGCCCTCCACTTT. The chain couples TRBV4-3 to TRBJ1-6, with D perhaps matching TRBD1 (5 bases). V dropped 2 bases and J dropped 14 bases, with 13 bases sitting between them. Looked up from germline, CDR1 is LGHNA and CDR2 is YSLEER. The CDR3 runs to 13 residues.

The V gene is TRBV2, the J gene TRBJ1-2, with D hard to call. V was trimmed by 8 bases and J by 6 bases, leaving 16 bases between them. The CDR3 is made up of 13 amino acids. The germline CDR1 and CDR2 sequences are SNHLY and FYNNEI. CDR3 sequence (DNA): TGTGCCAGCCGTGGTAGTAGCAGTCATGGCTACACCTTC. Its protein product is CASRGSSSHGYTF.

V and J are TRBV28 and TRBJ2-5, with 10 bases fitting TRBD1. In germline, CDR1 is MDHEN, CDR2 SYDVKM. This CDR3 has 16 amino acids. V shed 6 bases and J 3 bases; nucleotides not matched to a gene: 10. Written as DNA, the CDR3 is TGTGCCAGCAGACCCTGGGGACAGGGGCGAAAAGAGACCCAGTACTTC. Amino acids: CASRPWGQGRKETQYF.

The chain combines TRBV7-9 with TRBJ1-1, with D unresolved. V lost 1 base, J lost 1 base, and 10 bases lay in between. This CDR3 is built from 15 residues. Germline V lookup: CDR1 SEHNR, CDR2 FQNEAQ (reference sequence). CDR3 sequence reads: CASSLGVLWNTEAFF. The CDR3 nucleotides read TGTGCCAGCAGCTTAGGCGTCCTATGGAACACTGAAGCTTTCTTT.

The chain couples TRBV28 to TRBJ1-4, with 10 bases fitting TRBD1. The CDR3 is made up of 16 amino acids. With 5 bases clipped from V and 8 bases from J, the junction kept 11 bases outside the gene matches. Germline-derived CDR1 and CDR2 are MDHEN and SYDVKM. CDR3 sequence: CASSLDRGGPKEKLFF. DNA of the CDR3: TGTGCCAGCAGTCTGGACAGGGGGGGGCCCAAGGAAAAACTGTTTTTT.

The rearrangement uses TRBV5-1 and TRBJ2-7; 10 bases fit TRBD1. CDR1 is SGHRS and CDR2 is YFSETQ in the germline V gene. The CDR3 contains 14 residues. V lost 5 bases and J lost 6; bases outside the gene matches: 8. CDR3 in amino acids: CASRTGTGVGEQYF. The CDR3 region has the DNA TGCGCCAGCAGGACCGGGACAGGGGTCGGCGAGCAGTACTTC.

The chain has TRBV5-1 and TRBJ2-5, with D unresolved. V gave up 4 bases and J gave up 5 bases, with 12 bases separating them. The length of the CDR3 is 13 residues. Germline V gene lookup returns CDR1 SGHRS and CDR2 YFSETQ. The CDR3 sequence: CASSGLDGETQYF. CDR3 sequence (DNA): TGCGCCAGCAGCGGCCTTGACGGGGAGACCCAGTACTTC.

This chain uses TRBV9 with TRBJ2-2, with TRBD1 identical over 11 bases. The CDR3 spans 16 residues. With 4 bases clipped from V and 5 bases from J, the junction kept 7 bases outside the gene matches. Germline CDR1 is SGDLS and CDR2 is YYNGEE. The CDR3 bases are TGTGCCAGCAGCACCTGGACAGGGGGCTTTACCGGGGAGCTGTTTTTT. Translating it yields CASSTWTGGFTGELFF.

This chain connects TRBV6-4 to TRBJ2-7; TRBD2 matches at 10 bases. The germline CDR1 and CDR2 sequences are MRHNA and SNTAGT. Trimming took 1 base from V and 0 from J; bases not matched to a gene: 3. This CDR3 comprises 16 residues. CDR3 amino acids: CASSDWPSGGSYEQYF. For the CDR3, the DNA is TGTGCCAGCAGTGACTGGCCTAGCGGGGGCTCCTACGAGCAGTACTTC.

This sequence joins TRBV29-1 and TRBJ1-4, with D perhaps matching TRBD1 (6 bases). CDR3 length: 12 amino acids. V lost 3 bases and J 10 bases, leaving 12 bases between the germline ends. Germline CDR1 and CDR2: SQVTM and ANQGSEA. CDR3 amino acids: CSVEGAGGKLFF. CDR3 coding DNA: TGCAGCGTTGAGGGGGCAGGCGGAAAACTGTTTTTT.

The rearrangement uses TRBV6-4 and TRBJ2-3, with D possibly matching TRBD1 (5 bases). V was cut by 6 bases and J by 0 bases, with 13 bases left in between. The CDR3 runs 15 residues. Germline loops: CDR1 MRHNA, CDR2 SNTAGT. CDR3 protein: CASSPDIQSTDTQYF. CDR3 DNA: TGTGCCAGCAGCCCGGACATACAGAGCACAGATACGCAGTATTTT.

This sequence joins TRBV4-1 and TRBJ2-5, with TRBD2 identical over 10 bases. The DNA end favors TRBJ2-7, so the J call may be wrong. Germline CDR1 MGHRA, CDR2 YSYEKL. CDR3 size: 15 residues. CDR3 in DNA: TGCGCCAGCAGTCCTAGCGGGGGTTTCTCCTACGAGCAGTACTTC. Translated, it gives CASSPSGGFSYEQYF.

The chain employs TRBV6-1 and TRBJ2-5; the D gene is possibly TRBD2 (7 bases). Germline lookup yields CDR1 MNHNS and CDR2 SASEGT. V was shortened by 3 bases and J by 5 bases, with 16 bases between the two germline ends. The length of the CDR3 is 15 residues. CDR3 in amino acids: CASSEAEGGPETQYF. CDR3 nucleotide sequence: TGTGCCAGCAGTGAGGCTGAGGGGGGGCCTGAGACCCAGTACTTC.

CDR3 loop: CSVGDLAYNEQFF. CDR3 sequence (DNA): TGCAGCGTTGGAGACCTCGCCTACAATGAGCAGTTCTTC. This chain connects TRBV29-1 to TRBJ2-1; D is unclear. This CDR3 has 13 amino acids. The ends were cut back, 4 bases at V and 2 bases at J, with 9 bases in the middle. The germline CDR1 and CDR2 sequences are SQVTM and ANQGSEA.

The rearrangement uses TRBV7-3 and TRBJ2-3; 8 nucleotides line up with TRBD1. This CDR3 has 15 amino acids. CDR1 is SGHTA and CDR2 is FQGTGA in the germline V gene. Germline trimming cut 5 bases from V and 2 bases from J; bases unmatched to any gene: 6. CDR3 loop: CASSPGTGDTDTQYF. CDR3 coding DNA: TGTGCCAGCAGCCCCGGGACAGGAGACACAGATACGCAGTATTTT.

The rearrangement links TRBV4-1 to TRBJ2-7, with TRBD2 as a possible D gene (5 bases). The CDR3 is 15 residues long. V was trimmed by 1 base and J by 6 bases, leaving 16 bases between them. Germline V CDR1 and CDR2: MGHRA, YSYEKL. CDR3 in amino acids: CASSQGRGILSEQYF. Written as DNA, the CDR3 is TGCGCCAGCAGCCAAGGCCGGGGAATTCTCAGCGAGCAGTACTTC.

This clone appeared a single time. This rearrangement joins TRBV28 to TRBJ2-1, with 8 bases fitting TRBD1. Germline V CDR1 and CDR2: MDHEN, SYDVKM. The CDR3 is made up of 15 amino acids. The V and J ends lost 5 bases and 6 bases, in that order; junction bases with no gene match: 9. DNA for the CDR3: TGTGCCAGCAGTCCTCACAGGGGGGAGATCAATGAGCAGTTCTTC. Translating it yields CASSPHRGEINEQFF.

The CDR3, as DNA: TGCGCCAGCAGCTTGAGGGACAGGGGGATGAGGGGCTACACCTTC. This translates into CASSLRDRGMRGYTF. The V gene is TRBV5-1, the J gene TRBJ1-2; 11 nucleotides agree with TRBD1. The CDR3 sequence is 15 residues long. Germline loops: CDR1 SGHRS, CDR2 YFSETQ. V lost 1 base to trimming and J lost 8 bases; unmatched junction nucleotides: 7.

The J gene is TRBJ2-7, the V gene TRBV27; D remains unclear. CDR3 length: 12 residues. Deletions cut 6 bases from V and 2 bases from J, with 8 bases between. Germline CDR1 reads MNHEY; CDR2 reads SMNVEV (reference sequence). The CDR3 here is CASRDLTYEQYF. CDR3 nucleotide sequence: TGTGCCAGCAGAGACTTAACCTACGAGCAGTACTTC.

This rearrangement joins TRBV29-1 to TRBJ2-5; TRBD2 matches 9 bases. From germline, CDR1 is SQVTM and CDR2 ANQGSEA. Losses at the gene ends were 4 bases for V and 5 bases for J; bases not matched to a gene: 20. The CDR3 spans 18 residues. The CDR3 here is CSVVGFRASGAHGETQYF. CDR3 sequence (DNA): TGCAGCGTTGTTGGGTTTCGGGCTAGCGGGGCCCACGGGGAGACCCAGTACTTC.